The next 27 T cell receptor beta chains were all read from a single sample in a study of cytomegalovirus exposure and HLA in healthy donors. The PCR had 60 Vbeta and 13 Jbeta primers. Assay used: immunoSEQ multiplex PCR; TCRdb lists only in-frame clones, some missing. The table lists 250,000 to 350,000 clones, approximately 80% of them singletons, with roughly 0.3% in the top ten. Material: PBMCs. The source of these receptors is a girl aged 2 to 9 in good health and CMV-seronegative.

The rearrangement links TRBV5-1 to TRBJ2-2, with 8 positions matching TRBD2. Germline V gene lookup returns CDR1 SGHRS and CDR2 YFSETQ. V lost 7 bases to trimming and J lost 0 bases; unmatched junction nucleotides: 11. The CDR3 extends over 17 amino acids. CDR3 residues: CASRLSGGGPNTGELFF. The CDR3 DNA reads as TGCGCCAGCCGGTTATCGGGGGGGGGCCCGAACACCGGGGAGCTGTTTTTT.

The chain combines TRBV18 with TRBJ2-7; 7 nucleotides align to TRBD1. The CDR3 contains 16 residues. Trimming took 6 bases from V and 4 from J; bases not matched to a gene: 15. Germline CDR1 KGHSH, CDR2 LQKENI. The CDR3, as DNA: TGTGCCAGCTCCCCCCCCTTCTCGGGACAGATTTACGAGCAGTACTTC. It codes for CASSPPFSGQIYEQYF.

The gene calls are TRBV13 and TRBJ1-5; D is ambiguous. Per germline, CDR1 PRHDT and CDR2 FYEKMQ (reference sequence). Between the trimmed V and J ends, which lost 5 bases and 6 bases, there was a span of 14 bases. The CDR3 is made up of 14 amino acids. The CDR3 region is CASSQRGGRQPQHF. CDR3 nucleotide sequence: TGTGCCAGCAGCCAACGAGGAGGTCGTCAGCCCCAGCATTTT.

This clone has a single count. This sequence joins TRBV29-1 and TRBJ1-1; 7 positions agree with TRBD1. CDR1 SQVTM and CDR2 ANQGSEA come from the germline V gene. The CDR3 runs 15 residues. V shed 3 bases, J shed 4 bases, and the junction held 11 bases outside the gene matches. The CDR3, as DNA: TGCAGCGTTGATACCCCCGACAGGGCTGGCACTGAAGCTTTCTTT. This translates into CSVDTPDRAGTEAFF.

The CDR3 here is CASSQVLWGIANNEQFF. As DNA, the CDR3 is TGTGCCAGCAGCCAAGTTCTATGGGGCATAGCTAACAATGAGCAGTTCTTC. The chain employs TRBV14 and TRBJ2-1; a weak D match, TRBD1 (5 bases). The CDR3 runs 17 residues. The ends were cut back, 1 base at V and 5 bases at J, with 18 bases in the middle. Per germline, CDR1 SGHDN and CDR2 FVKESK. Full variable domain (outside the CDR3, taken from reference TRBV14 and TRBJ2-1): EAGVTQFPSHSVIEKGQTVTLRCDPISGHDNLYWYRRVMGKEIKFLLHFVKESKQDESGMPNNRFLAERTGGTYSTLKVQPAELEDSGVYFCASSQVLWGIANNEQFFGPGTRLTVL.

The rearrangement joins TRBV2 to TRBJ2-2, with TRBD1 matching over 7 bases. Germline CDR1 reads SNHLY; CDR2 reads FYNNEI. The CDR3 sequence is 14 residues long. V lost 6 bases, J lost 13 bases, and 14 bases stayed unmatched. The CDR3 here is CASSVGTANLGLFF. For the CDR3, the DNA is TGTGCCAGCAGCGTAGGGACAGCCAACCTGGGGCTGTTTTTT.

This sequence joins TRBV5-4 and TRBJ2-1; 9 bases are a match to TRBD2. This CDR3 spans 16 amino acids. Germline lookup yields CDR1 SGHNT and CDR2 YYREEE (reference sequence). V shed 0 bases, J shed 7 bases, and the junction held 8 bases outside the gene matches. CDR3 sequence reads: CASSLGTSVVSNEQFF. The CDR3 DNA reads TGTGCCAGCAGCTTGGGGACTAGCGTGGTGTCGAATGAGCAGTTCTTC.

The rearrangement links TRBV28 to TRBJ2-3, with D possibly TRBD2 on 6 matching bases. Germline CDR1 and CDR2: MDHEN and SYDVKM. The CDR3 covers 13 residues. Trimming shortened V by 6 bases and J by 3 bases, and 10 bases separated the two germline ends. The CDR3 coding sequence is TGTGCCAGCAGGAAGACTAGTACAGATACGCAGTATTTT. Translation: CASRKTSTDTQYF.

The chain joins TRBV5-1 to TRBJ2-1, with 10 bases identical to TRBD2. From germline, CDR1 is SGHRS and CDR2 YFSETQ. The length of the CDR3 is 16 residues. V shed 3 bases, J shed 2 bases, and the junction held 5 bases outside the gene matches. Here the CDR3 reads CASSWALAGAYNEQFF. CDR3 nucleotides: TGCGCCAGCAGCTGGGCCCTAGCGGGAGCCTACAATGAGCAGTTCTTC.

This clone was detected only a few times. This sequence joins TRBV28 and TRBJ1-5, with D unclear. This CDR3 spans 17 amino acids. Germline CDR1 reads MDHEN; CDR2 reads SYDVKM. V was clipped by 5 bases and J by 0 bases, with 17 bases between them. The CDR3 spells CASSLLQLTDSNQPQHF. CDR3 sequence (DNA): TGTGCCAGCAGTCTCCTACAACTTACAGATAGCAATCAGCCCCAGCATTTT. Full variable domain (rest looked up from reference TRBV28 and TRBJ1-5): DVKVTQSSRYLVKRTGEKVFLECVQDMDHENMFWYRQDPGLGLRLIYFSYDVKMKEKGDIPEGYSVSREKKERFSLILESASTNQTSMYLCASSLLQLTDSNQPQHFGDGTRLSIL.

For this clone: One junction end does not reproduce the germline sequence, and a read error may be involved. The genes are TRBV7-9 and TRBJ2-3; 7 nucleotides agree with TRBD2. The CDR3 runs to 16 residues. The V gene's germline CDR1 is SEHNR and CDR2 FQNEAQ (reference sequence). The CDR3 here is CSSSLSERGSTDTQYF. For the CDR3, the DNA is TGTTCCAGCAGCTTATCAGAGCGGGGTAGCACAGATACGCAGTATTTT.

The rearrangement uses TRBV18 and TRBJ1-5; 7 nucleotides agree with TRBD1. Unmatched junction bases numbered 19, after V lost 6 bases and J lost 14 bases. This CDR3 is 15 amino acids long. CDR1 KGHSH and CDR2 LQKENI come from the germline V gene. The DNA for the CDR3 is TGTGCCAGCTCGCGGCTTGAAGGCAGGGGGTACACCAAGCATTTT. Translated, it gives CASSRLEGRGYTKHF.

V is TRBV5-1 and J is TRBJ2-1; 12 bases match TRBD2. CDR1 SGHRS and CDR2 YFSETQ come from the germline V gene. This CDR3 contains 15 residues. Trimming cost V 0 bases and J 6 bases; bases outside gene matches: 1. CDR3 nucleotide sequence: TGCGCCAGCAGCTTGGAACTAGCGGGGGGCAATGAGCAGTTCTTC. Translation gives CASSLELAGGNEQFF.

This chain links TRBV7-2 with TRBJ2-7; TRBD1 matches 7 bases. Germline V CDR1 and CDR2: SGHTA, FQGNSA. The CDR3 length is 14 residues. The V and J ends lost 4 bases and 2 bases, in that order; junction bases with no gene match: 5. The CDR3 loop reads CASSSWDSPYEQYF. CDR3 coding DNA: TGTGCCAGCAGCTCCTGGGACAGTCCCTACGAGCAGTACTTC.

The J gene is TRBJ1-2, the V gene TRBV30; a possible D gene is TRBD1 (6 bases). Germline V gene sequence: CDR1 GTSNPN, CDR2 SVGIG (reference sequence). The CDR3 has 12 residues. V was clipped by 1 base and J by 8 bases, with 11 bases between them. CDR3 sequence (DNA): TGTGCCTGGAGTGAGAGGGGGAAGGGCTACACCTTC. Its translation is CAWSERGKGYTF.

This clone was counted between two and nine times. The chain recombines TRBV5-4 with TRBJ1-6, with 9 bases fitting TRBD1. The trim removed 0 bases at V and 10 bases at J, leaving 8 bases unmatched. The CDR3 consists of 16 residues. Germline V lookup: CDR1 SGHNT, CDR2 YYREEE (reference sequence). The CDR3 region is CASSLAGTGYGSPLHF. For the CDR3, the DNA is TGTGCCAGCAGCTTGGCTGGGACAGGGTACGGGTCACCCCTCCACTTT.

This chain connects TRBV5-1 to TRBJ1-3, with D uncertain. CDR3 size: 15 residues. Deletions cut 4 bases from V and 4 bases from J, with 15 bases between. Germline CDR1 reads SGHRS; CDR2 reads YFSETQ. CDR3 coding DNA: TGCGCCAGCAGCCTCACGACGGGTTACGGAAACACCATATATTTT. Amino acid sequence: CASSLTTGYGNTIYF. The entire variable domain, with the rest obtained from reference TRBV5-1 and TRBJ1-3, is as follows: KAGVTQTPRYLIKTRGQQVTLSCSPISGHRSVSWYQQTPGQGLQFLFEYFSETQRNKGNFPGRFSGRQFSNSRSEMNVSTLELGDSALYLCASSLTTGYGNTIYFGEGSWLTVV.

In DNA form, the CDR3 reads TGTGCCAGCAGCCGAAGAAGACGACAGCGGGAGGGGAAAACCGGGGAGCTGTTTTTT. Amino acids: CASSRRRRQREGKTGELFF. The chain combines TRBV7-9 with TRBJ2-2; 10 bases map to TRBD2. Germline CDR1 is SEHNR and CDR2 is FQNEAQ (reference sequence). The CDR3 loop spans 19 amino acids. V lost 5 bases and J lost 5; bases outside the gene matches: 17.

The chain recombines TRBV7-9 with TRBJ1-1; tentatively, D is TRBD1 (5 bases). CDR1 is SEHNR and CDR2 is FQNEAQ in the germline V gene (reference sequence). V was shortened by 5 bases and J by 10 bases, with 17 bases between the two germline ends. The CDR3 is made up of 13 amino acids. The CDR3 sequence is CASSLGPGRGAFF. CDR3 nucleotides: TGTGCCAGCAGCCTAGGCCCGGGGAGGGGAGCTTTCTTT.

About this clone: Additional DNA sequences in this sample encode the identical CDR3. This chain joins TRBV9 and TRBJ2-7; perhaps TRBD2 as D (5 bases). The V gene lost 0 bases and the J gene lost 4 bases, with 8 bases spanning the gap. The germline gives CDR1 SGDLS, CDR2 YYNGEE. This CDR3 is 13 amino acids long. Written as DNA, the CDR3 is TGTGCCAGCAGCGTAGCCCCGGGGTACGAGCAGTACTTC. This encodes CASSVAPGYEQYF.

This clone was detected a few times. The V call is TRBV4-2, the J call TRBJ2-3; no definite D call. CDR1 and CDR2 (germline): LGHNA, YNFKEQ. The CDR3 has 13 residues. V lost 0 bases, J lost 4 bases, and 5 bases lay in between. The CDR3 sequence: CASSQDLADTQYF. The CDR3 nucleotides are TGTGCCAGCAGCCAAGATCTCGCAGATACGCAGTATTTT.

The V gene is TRBV7-9, the J gene TRBJ1-5; 9 bases are a match to TRBD1. V was clipped by 1 base and J by 4 bases; unmatched bases: 2. The germline gives CDR1 SEHNR, CDR2 FQNEAQ (reference sequence). The CDR3 totals 15 residues. CDR3 coding DNA: TGTGCCAGCAGCTTAGTGGGGACAGGGAATCAGCCCCAGCATTTT. Its translation is CASSLVGTGNQPQHF.

The chain carries TRBV11-2 and TRBJ2-7; D gene ambiguous. There are 12 residues in the CDR3. Germline V gives CDR1 SGHAT, CDR2 FQNNGV. Trimming took off 2 bases at V and 6 bases at J, with 8 bases between the two ends. CDR3 bases: TGTGCCAGCAGCTTATTCTACCCCGAGCAGTACTTC. Its protein is CASSLFYPEQYF.

The chain uses TRBV28 and TRBJ2-3, with 10 bases aligning to TRBD2. Per germline, CDR1 MDHEN and CDR2 SYDVKM. The J segment lost 9 bases and the V segment lost 5 bases, leaving 11 bases of the junction unmatched. The CDR3 consists of 15 residues. CDR3 coding DNA: TGTGCCAGCAGTGATGGGACTAGCGACATGCAAACGCAGTATTTT. It encodes CASSDGTSDMQTQYF.

The chain combines TRBV6-5 with TRBJ1-6; TRBD1 might be the D (5 bases). Germline loops: CDR1 MNHEY, CDR2 SVGAGI. This CDR3 region has 14 residues. V dropped 0 bases and J dropped 7 bases, with 7 bases sitting between them. The CDR3 DNA sequence: TGTGCCAGCAGTTACTCAAACAGGAATTCACCCCTCCACTTT. Translated, it gives CASSYSNRNSPLHF.

The chain employs TRBV7-3 and TRBJ2-3; D call uncertain. Trimming removed 5 bases at V and 5 bases at J, with 11 bases between. The CDR3 totals 13 residues. CDR1 is SGHTA and CDR2 is FQGTGA in the germline V gene. In nucleotides, the CDR3 is TGTGCCAGCAGCCTGAGATCCTTAGATACGCAGTATTTT. Translated: CASSLRSLDTQYF.

This chain connects TRBV6-5 to TRBJ2-1; 7 nucleotides line up with TRBD1. Germline loops: CDR1 MNHEY, CDR2 SVGAGI. The CDR3 loop spans 15 amino acids. The junction had 4 bases not matched to a gene; V was cut back by 5 bases and J by 0 bases. In nucleotides, the CDR3 is TGTGCCAGCAGTGGCAGGGGGAGCTCCTACAATGAGCAGTTCTTC. The encoded protein is CASSGRGSSYNEQFF.